One and the same sample provided the 21 T cell receptor beta chains below, sequenced in a study of CD8+CD57+ T cells in acquired aplastic anemia. TCR beta VDJ combinations and CDR3 sequences were profiled from genomic DNA. TCRdb processed the reads anew with MiXCR; each CDR3 protein has one entry. The table shows about 48,000 distinct CDR3 sequences, with approximately 72% occurring only once. The sample comprised sorted CD4+, CD8+, or CD8+CD57+ T cells (not recorded which) from PBMCs. The receptors were sampled from a human donor in good health, serving as a control.

This chain joins TRBV29-1 and TRBJ2-5, with 9 bases identical to TRBD1. After removal of 6 bases from V and 0 bases from J, the junction contained 8 bases not matched to a gene. The germline V gene encodes CDR1 SQVTM and CDR2 ANQGSEA. This CDR3 is 15 amino acids long. For the CDR3, the DNA is TGCAGCGTGCGGGGACAGGGATCTTACCAAGAGACCCAGTACTTC. Translating it yields CSVRGQGSYQETQYF.

The chain combines TRBV19 with TRBJ2-5, with D tentatively TRBD2 (5 bases). Germline CDR1 and CDR2: LNHDA and SQIVND (reference sequence). The V end lost 2 bases, the J end lost 2 bases, and 15 bases lay between the germline ends. The CDR3 sequence is 16 residues long. The CDR3 spells CASSINGGGFQETQYF. CDR3 nucleotide sequence: TGTGCCAGTAGTATAAACGGAGGCGGCTTTCAAGAGACCCAGTACTTC.

This clonotype has a count of ten or more. CDR3 coding DNA: TGTGCCAGCACTACCATATCAGGGGGCGGAGCGGCGCGTGGCTACACCTTC. It encodes CASTTISGGGAARGYTF. The chain recombines TRBV6-1 with TRBJ1-2; the match to TRBD1 covers 8 bases. V gave up 7 bases and J gave up 7 bases; unmatched junction bases: 20. The CDR3 spans 17 residues. Looked up from germline, CDR1 is MNHNS and CDR2 is SASEGT.

The chain employs TRBV19 and TRBJ2-1, with D perhaps assigned TRBD1 or TRBD2 (7 bases each). The CDR3 covers 14 residues. The germline V gene encodes CDR1 LNHDA and CDR2 SQIVND (reference sequence). The V and J ends lost 7 bases and 6 bases respectively, with 16 bases between them. This chain's CDR3 is CASNWGGGRNEQFF. The CDR3 DNA follows: TGTGCCAGTAACTGGGGAGGGGGCCGCAATGAGCAGTTCTTC.

The CDR3 here is CATSRVRRDGGNTIYF. The CDR3 DNA follows: TGTGCCACCAGCAGAGTTCGCAGGGACGGTGGAAACACCATATATTTT. The genes are TRBV15 and TRBJ1-3; tentatively, D is TRBD1 (5 bases). The CDR3 is 16 amino acids. Trimming stripped 1 base from V and 3 bases from J, with 13 bases between. CDR1 LNHNV and CDR2 YYDKDF come from the germline V gene (reference sequence).

This clonotype was observed a handful of times. The gene calls are TRBV24-1 and TRBJ2-7, with D tentatively TRBD2 (6 bases). Germline V CDR1 and CDR2: KGHDR, SFDVKD. This CDR3 region has 14 residues. The germline V and J ends were trimmed by 3 bases and 6 bases, with 14 bases remaining between them. CDR3 residues: CATSDTGEAGEQYF. The CDR3 DNA reads as TGTGCCACCAGTGATACGGGGGAGGCCGGCGAGCAGTACTTC.

The genes are TRBV7-2 and TRBJ1-4, with 8 bases aligning to TRBD1. Germline trimming cut 2 bases from V and 7 bases from J; bases unmatched to any gene: 3. The CDR3 covers 14 residues. CDR1 is SGHTA and CDR2 is FQGNSA in the germline V gene. In nucleotides, the CDR3 is TGTGCCAGCAGCTTATCAGGGGGCGGTGAAAAACTGTTTTTT. Its protein is CASSLSGGGEKLFF.

The chain carries TRBV10-3 and TRBJ1-5, with D tentatively TRBD1 (5 bases). In germline, CDR1 is ENHRY, CDR2 SYGVKD. The length of the CDR3 is 12 residues. Trimming took 6 bases from V and 5 from J, leaving 8 bases between them. The CDR3 loop reads CAISARDQPQHF. The CDR3 DNA reads as TGTGCCATCAGCGCCAGGGATCAGCCCCAGCATTTT.

This clonotype came up a few times. The chain recombines TRBV15 with TRBJ1-1, with 7 positions matching TRBD1. Trimming removed 7 bases from V and 0 bases from J; junction bases left unmatched: 5. The CDR3 totals 14 residues. CDR1 and CDR2 (germline): LNHNV, YYDKDF (reference sequence). The chain's CDR3 is CATIPTGMNTEAFF. CDR3 DNA sequence: TGTGCCACCATTCCGACAGGGATGAACACTGAAGCTTTCTTT.

CDR3 DNA sequence: TGTGCCAGCAGTGAATTGGGGACAGGGAATTCACCCCTCCACTTT. Protein sequence: CASSELGTGNSPLHF. The chain links TRBV25-1 to TRBJ1-6; 9 bases fit TRBD1. The CDR3 length is 15 residues. J was trimmed by 7 bases and V by 1 base; bases with no gene match: 2. The germline CDR1 and CDR2 sequences are MGHDK and SYGVNS.

CDR3 loop: CASSELGSTHEQYF. For the CDR3, the DNA is TGTGCCAGCAGTGAATTGGGCAGCACCCACGAGCAGTACTTC. The gene calls are TRBV25-1 and TRBJ2-7, with D unresolved. Trimming took 1 base from V and 5 from J, leaving 12 bases between them. The length of the CDR3 is 14 residues. Germline CDR1 MGHDK, CDR2 SYGVNS.

This rearrangement joins TRBV5-6 to TRBJ1-4; D perhaps matches TRBD1 (6 bases). Trimming took off 4 bases at V and 8 bases at J, with 18 bases between the two ends. Germline-derived CDR1 and CDR2 are SGHDT and YYEEEE. This CDR3 is built from 15 residues. CDR3: CASSVLQGDGEKLFF. The CDR3 DNA follows: TGTGCCAGCAGCGTACTACAGGGAGATGGGGAAAAACTGTTTTTT.

The chain combines TRBV24-1 with TRBJ2-7; possible D gene TRBD2, 5 bases. Looked up from germline, CDR1 is KGHDR and CDR2 is SFDVKD. The CDR3 loop spans 15 amino acids. The V end was cut by 3 bases, the J end by 0 bases, with 11 bases between. CDR3 bases: TGTGCCACCAGTGATCCAGAGAGGGTCTCCTACGAGCAGTACTTC. This translates into CATSDPERVSYEQYF.

This clonotype was counted between two and nine times. The genes are TRBV25-1 and TRBJ1-4; 9 bases line up with TRBD1. V dropped 5 bases and J dropped 3; count of bases not matched to a gene: 7. The CDR3 is 16 residues long. Germline CDR1 reads MGHDK; CDR2 reads SYGVNS. The CDR3 loop reads CASSPGQGPPNEKLFF. CDR3 bases: TGTGCCAGCAGTCCGGGACAGGGCCCCCCTAATGAAAAACTGTTTTTT. The full variable domain, in which reference TRBV25-1 and TRBJ1-4 provide the parts outside the CDR3, is EADIYQTPRYLVIGTGKKITLECSQTMGHDKMYWYQQDPGMELHLIHYSYGVNSTEKGDLSSESTVSRIRTEHFPLTLESARPSHTSQYLCASSPGQGPPNEKLFFGSGTQLSVL.

This clonotype was seen ten or more times. This chain connects TRBV9 to TRBJ1-2; D gene uncertain. Germline CDR1 reads SGDLS; CDR2 reads YYNGEE. There are 15 residues in the CDR3. The V end lost 3 bases, the J end lost 0 bases, and 12 bases lay between the germline ends. The CDR3 loop is CASSANKAANYGYTF. The DNA of the CDR3 is TGTGCCAGCAGCGCCAATAAAGCAGCTAACTATGGCTACACCTTC.

V and J are TRBV2 and TRBJ2-3; the D is unclear. V was clipped by 4 bases and J by 4 bases, with 3 bases between them. Germline CDR1 is SNHLY and CDR2 is FYNNEI. The CDR3 covers 11 residues. For the CDR3, the DNA is TGTGCCAGCAGTGCGGCAGATACGCAGTATTTT. This codes for CASSAADTQYF. Full variable domain (outside the CDR3, taken from reference TRBV2 and TRBJ2-3): EPEVTQTPSHQVTQMGQEVILRCVPISNHLYFYWYRQILGQKVEFLVSFYNNEISEKSEIFDDQFSVERPDGSNFTLKIRSTKLEDSAMYFCASSAADTQYFGPGTRLTVL.

This clonotype was observed a handful of times. The chain recombines TRBV19 with TRBJ2-7, with 9 bases identical to TRBD2. V gave up 10 bases and J gave up 7 bases; unmatched junction bases: 11. In germline, CDR1 is LNHDA, CDR2 SQIVND (reference sequence). The length of the CDR3 is 13 residues. CDR3 region: CATGAGGLEEQYF. DNA of the CDR3: TGTGCCACAGGGGCGGGAGGGCTAGAAGAGCAGTACTTC.

This chain joins TRBV7-9 and TRBJ1-4, with unresolved D. V was pared by 2 bases and J by 4 bases, with 11 bases between. CDR3 length: 15 amino acids. CDR1 SEHNR and CDR2 FQNEAQ come from the germline V gene (reference sequence). CDR3 residues: CASSLQTGYNEKLFF. The CDR3 nucleotides read TGTGCCAGCAGCTTACAGACCGGTTATAATGAAAAACTGTTTTTT.

This chain joins TRBV6-2 or TRBV6-3 and TRBJ2-3; D might be TRBD1 (6 bases). CDR3 length equals 15 residues. Trimming left V 5 bases short and J 1 base short, with 13 bases between. The V gene's germline CDR1 is MNHEY and CDR2 SVGEGT. Here the CDR3 reads CASSPSGGGTDTQYF. In DNA form, the CDR3 reads TGTGCCAGCAGTCCGAGTGGGGGCGGCACAGATACGCAGTATTTT.

This clonotype has only a few counts. This chain joins TRBV7-6 and TRBJ2-7; D ambiguous. Germline V gene data show CDR1 as SGHVS and CDR2 as FNYEAQ. The V gene lost 3 bases and the J gene lost 0 bases, with 6 bases spanning the gap. CDR3 length: 13 amino acids. The CDR3 is CASSFDNSYEQYF. The CDR3 nucleotides are TGTGCCAGCAGCTTCGACAACTCCTACGAGCAGTACTTC.

This clonotype has just one count. The V and J genes are TRBV19 and TRBJ2-6; unclear D gene. V lost 3 bases to trimming and J lost 0 bases, with 18 bases between them. Germline V gene data show CDR1 as LNHDA and CDR2 as SQIVND (reference sequence). The CDR3 is 19 residues long. The CDR3 coding sequence is TGTGCCAGTAGTATGCAGGTTTATAACCTCCTCTCTGGGGCCAACGTCCTGACTTTC. Translation gives CASSMQVYNLLSGANVLTF.